These 27 T cell receptor beta chains share one sample of origin, sequenced in a study of cytomegalovirus exposure and HLA in healthy donors. PCR was performed using 60 Vbeta and 13 Jbeta primers. The repertoire was sequenced with immunoSEQ multiplex PCR; TCRdb's copy has only in-frame clones and lacks some. The data contain 55,000 to 85,000 clones, about 61% of them singletons. The sequenced sample consisted of PBMCs. The receptors were gathered from a woman between 50 and 59 years old in good health and CMV-seronegative.

This clone was recorded only once. The chain recombines TRBV27 with TRBJ2-7; TRBD1 might be the D (5 bases). Trimming removed 6 bases at V and 6 bases at J, with 21 bases between. The CDR3 is made up of 15 amino acids. CDR1 is MNHEY and CDR2 is SMNVEV in the germline V gene (reference sequence). In nucleotides, the CDR3 is TGTGCCAGCAGCCTCAAGCCGGTGGGTAGGGGCGAGCAGTACTTC. This sequence encodes CASSLKPVGRGEQYF.

V and J are TRBV6-5 and TRBJ2-7; TRBD1 might be the D (5 bases). Looked up from germline, CDR1 is MNHEY and CDR2 is SVGAGI. CDR3 length: 11 residues. Deletions cut 2 bases from V and 8 bases from J, with 7 bases between. The CDR3 sequence: CASSYGAQQYF. The CDR3, as DNA: TGTGCCAGCAGTTACGGGGCTCAGCAGTACTTC.

This clone appeared many times. The chain links TRBV28 to TRBJ1-2; 10 nucleotides agree with TRBD1. Losses at the gene ends were 2 bases for V and 7 bases for J; bases not matched to a gene: 4. Germline CDR1 is MDHEN and CDR2 is SYDVKM. This CDR3 comprises 14 residues. CDR3 nucleotide sequence: TGTGCCAGCAGTTTAGGGACAGGGGTTTTTGGCTACACCTTC. Translating gives CASSLGTGVFGYTF.

This clone was observed a handful of times. The chain recombines TRBV7-2 with TRBJ1-5; D may be TRBD1 (5 bases). The germline V gene encodes CDR1 SGHTA and CDR2 FQGNSA. Trimming took off 0 bases at V and 0 bases at J, with 18 bases between the two ends. CDR3 length: 19 amino acids. CDR3 nucleotide sequence: TGTGCCAGCAGCTTAGCTGGGAGTCGGGGGGATTATAGCAATCAGCCCCAGCATTTT. Translated: CASSLAGSRGDYSNQPQHF.

V usage is TRBV7-3 and J usage is TRBJ1-4; D gene uncertain. V was cut by 5 bases and J by 5 bases, with 18 bases left in between. This CDR3 region has 16 residues. Germline V gene data show CDR1 as SGHTA and CDR2 as FQGTGA. The CDR3 coding sequence is TGTGCCAGCAGCCTCCCAGCCCGGGATCAAAATGAAAAACTGTTTTTT. Translation gives CASSLPARDQNEKLFF.

The CDR3 nucleotides read TGTGCCAGCAGCTTAGCATCTAGCGGGAGACACGAGCAGTACTTC. This sequence encodes CASSLASSGRHEQYF. This chain uses TRBV7-2 with TRBJ2-7, with TRBD2 matching over 10 bases. This CDR3 region has 15 residues. V lost 0 bases and J lost 5; bases outside the gene matches: 4. Germline lookup yields CDR1 SGHTA and CDR2 FQGNSA.

In this sample, this clone turned up a few times. The chain carries TRBV5-4 and TRBJ1-2, with D possibly being TRBD1 (6 bases). The CDR3 consists of 14 residues. The V end lost 0 bases, the J end lost 3 bases, and 9 bases lay between the germline ends. CDR1 and CDR2 from the germline V gene are SGHNT and YYREEE (reference sequence). CDR3 DNA: TGTGCCAGCAGCTTGGGGGGGCAACACTATGGCTACACCTTC. This translates into CASSLGGQHYGYTF. The variable domain in full, completed from reference TRBV5-4 and TRBJ1-2, reads ETGVTQSPTHLIKTRGQQVTLRCSSQSGHNTVSWYQQALGQGPQFIFQYYREEENGRGNFPPRFSGLQFPNYSSELNVNALELDDSALYLCASSLGGQHYGYTFGSGTRLTVV.

The chain links TRBV10-3 to TRBJ1-2, with 12 bases that match TRBD1. The CDR3 is 15 amino acids. With 6 bases clipped from V and 4 bases from J, the junction kept 6 bases outside the gene matches. The V gene's germline CDR1 is ENHRY and CDR2 SYGVKD. CDR3 sequence: CAISGTGGLVYGYTF. In DNA form, the CDR3 reads TGTGCCATCAGCGGGACAGGGGGCTTGGTCTATGGCTACACCTTC.

The chain employs TRBV19 and TRBJ1-1, with TRBD1 as a possible D gene (5 bases). The germline V and J ends were trimmed by 4 bases and 3 bases, with 27 bases remaining between them. The CDR3 has 19 residues. Germline V gives CDR1 LNHDA, CDR2 SQIVND (reference sequence). The CDR3 here is CASSTKSFGPPPGDTEAFF. The CDR3 DNA follows: TGTGCCAGTAGTACTAAGAGTTTCGGGCCGCCCCCGGGGGACACTGAAGCTTTCTTT.

This clone occurred many times. The gene calls are TRBV7-8 and TRBJ1-5; no definite D call. This CDR3 comprises 16 residues. Looked up from germline, CDR1 is SGHVS and CDR2 is FQNEAQ. Trimming stripped 5 bases from V and 0 bases from J, with 14 bases between. In nucleotides, the CDR3 is TGTGCCAGCAGCCCAAGCGGGTCTTTTAGCAATCAGCCCCAGCATTTT. Amino acids: CASSPSGSFSNQPQHF.

This chain joins TRBV30 and TRBJ2-1; D is perhaps TRBD1 (5 bases). This CDR3 is 15 amino acids long. Germline lookup yields CDR1 GTSNPN and CDR2 SVGIG (reference sequence). Trimming stripped 0 bases from V and 3 bases from J, with 12 bases between. The DNA for the CDR3 is TGTGCCTGGAGTGTACCAGGGTCTTACTACAATGAGCAGTTCTTC. Protein product: CAWSVPGSYYNEQFF.

The V and J genes are TRBV29-1 and TRBJ2-7; D possibly corresponds to TRBD2 (6 bases). Germline CDR1 reads SQVTM; CDR2 reads ANQGSEA. This CDR3 spans 14 amino acids. Trimming removed 6 bases at V and 3 bases at J, with 18 bases between. CDR3 in DNA: TGCAGCGTCTGGACTATGGGGAGCCTCTACGAGCAGTACTTC. Its protein is CSVWTMGSLYEQYF.

The chain uses TRBV19 and TRBJ2-3, with D possibly being TRBD1 (5 bases). The V gene lost 7 bases and the J gene lost 1 base, with 18 bases spanning the gap. Germline CDR1 reads LNHDA; CDR2 reads SQIVND (reference sequence). The CDR3 sequence is 16 residues long. The CDR3 region has the DNA TGTGCCAGTACATTCCATGGCTCCAGGGGCACAGATACGCAGTATTTT. It specifies CASTFHGSRGTDTQYF. Full variable domain (outside the CDR3, taken from reference TRBV19 and TRBJ2-3): DGGITQSPKYLFRKEGQNVTLSCEQNLNHDAMYWYRQDPGQGLRLIYYSQIVNDFQKGDIAEGYSVSREKKESFPLTVTSAQKNPTAFYLCASTFHGSRGTDTQYFGPGTRLTVL.

V gene TRBV5-4 combines with J gene TRBJ1-1, with D possibly TRBD1 on 5 matching bases. V was clipped by 0 bases and J by 1 base, with 10 bases between them. The germline V gene has CDR1 SGHNT and CDR2 YYREEE (reference sequence). The CDR3 has 15 residues. In DNA, the CDR3 is TGTGCCAGCAGCTTGGGGGGCACGAAGAACACTGAAGCTTTCTTT. Translated: CASSLGGTKNTEAFF.

The chain joins TRBV5-1 to TRBJ2-7, with a tentative D call TRBD1 (6 bases). Germline CDR1 is SGHRS and CDR2 is YFSETQ. The V end lost 6 bases, the J end lost 5 bases, and 18 bases lay between the germline ends. The length of the CDR3 is 14 residues. The CDR3 region is CASTTGTPIDEQYF. CDR3 DNA sequence: TGCGCCAGCACTACCGGGACACCTATCGACGAGCAGTACTTC. Looking up the rest from reference TRBV5-1 and TRBJ2-7 gives the full variable domain: KAGVTQTPRYLIKTRGQQVTLSCSPISGHRSVSWYQQTPGQGLQFLFEYFSETQRNKGNFPGRFSGRQFSNSRSEMNVSTLELGDSALYLCASTTGTPIDEQYFGPGTRLTVT.

This clone was found a few times. Mismatch with germline at one junction end may stem from a read error. The genes are TRBV6-1 and TRBJ2-7, with D unclear. Germline V CDR1 and CDR2: MNHNS, SASEGT. This CDR3 contains 15 residues. This CDR3 is CASSEGAGTFYQQYF. In DNA, the CDR3 is TGTGCCAGCAGTGAAGGGGCAGGAACCTTCTACCAGCAGTACTTC.

This clone was counted between two and nine times. The V gene is TRBV19, the J gene TRBJ1-4; TRBD1 is a possible D gene (5 bases). Germline V gene data show CDR1 as LNHDA and CDR2 as SQIVND (reference sequence). The V end lost 2 bases, the J end lost 7 bases, and 11 bases lay between the germline ends. This CDR3 region has 14 residues. The CDR3 loop reads CASSITQGGEKLFF. The CDR3 coding sequence is TGTGCCAGTAGTATAACGCAGGGAGGTGAAAAACTGTTTTTT.

V and J are TRBV4-2 and TRBJ1-4; 8 bases agree with TRBD1. Per the germline V gene, CDR1 is LGHNA and CDR2 is YNFKEQ. The CDR3 runs 15 residues. V lost 0 bases and J lost 7; bases outside the gene matches: 4. The DNA for the CDR3 is TGTGCCAGCAGCCAAGACAGGGGGCTAACTGAAAAACTGTTTTTT. Its protein product is CASSQDRGLTEKLFF.

V usage is TRBV25-1 and J usage is TRBJ1-2, with TRBD1 as a possible D gene (6 bases). Trimming shortened V by 5 bases and J by 4 bases, and 20 bases separated the two germline ends. The CDR3 extends over 16 amino acids. Germline V gives CDR1 MGHDK, CDR2 SYGVNS. The CDR3, as DNA: TGTGCCAGCAGTCCAATAGGGGGGGCGCTTATCTATGGCTACACCTTC. This gives the protein CASSPIGGALIYGYTF.

This clone turned up a few times. The chain is built from TRBV5-1 and TRBJ2-5; TRBD1 agrees at 8 bases. CDR3 length: 16 amino acids. The V gene's germline CDR1 is SGHRS and CDR2 YFSETQ. V lost 4 bases to trimming and J lost 5 bases; unmatched junction nucleotides: 13. Here the CDR3 DNA reads TGCGCCAGCAGCCCCCCGACAGGGGCTGGTAGCGAGACCCAGTACTTC. This encodes CASSPPTGAGSETQYF. The full variable domain, rest sourced from reference TRBV5-1 and TRBJ2-5, is KAGVTQTPRYLIKTRGQQVTLSCSPISGHRSVSWYQQTPGQGLQFLFEYFSETQRNKGNFPGRFSGRQFSNSRSEMNVSTLELGDSALYLCASSPPTGAGSETQYFGPGTRLLVL.

J is TRBJ1-1 and V is TRBV2; 7 positions match TRBD1. Germline values: CDR1 SNHLY, CDR2 FYNNEI. This CDR3 has 15 amino acids. V dropped 5 bases and J dropped 0; count of bases not matched to a gene: 6. The CDR3 nucleotides read TGTGCCAGCAGTATCCGGGGGACAGTGAACACTGAAGCTTTCTTT. The encoded protein is CASSIRGTVNTEAFF.

The chain has TRBV5-4 and TRBJ2-2, with D possibly being TRBD1 (5 bases). Germline values: CDR1 SGHNT, CDR2 YYREEE (reference sequence). The CDR3 length is 16 residues. V gave up 2 bases and J gave up 4 bases, with 15 bases separating them. The CDR3, as DNA: TGTGCCAGCAGCTTTCAGGGTGGGCAGCCCACCGGGGAGCTGTTTTTT. This sequence encodes CASSFQGGQPTGELFF.

The chain carries TRBV11-2 and TRBJ1-2, with 12 positions matching TRBD1. CDR1 is SGHAT and CDR2 is FQNNGV in the germline V gene. The CDR3 spans 14 residues. With 3 bases clipped from V and 8 bases from J, the junction kept 4 bases outside the gene matches. The chain's CDR3 is CASSFGTGGGGYTF. The CDR3 region has the DNA TGTGCCAGCAGCTTCGGGACAGGGGGCGGCGGCTACACCTTC.

V and J are TRBV19 and TRBJ2-7, with 10 positions matching TRBD2. The CDR3 length is 15 residues. The germline V gene has CDR1 LNHDA and CDR2 SQIVND (reference sequence). Trimming cost V 9 bases and J 3 bases; bases outside gene matches: 11. For the CDR3, the DNA is TGTGCCAGACCCCGCGGGACTAGCGTTTACTACGAGCAGTACTTC. Its translation: CARPRGTSVYYEQYF.

CDR3 protein: CASTSGRGRYEQFF. The CDR3 DNA follows: TGTGCCAGCACCTCCGGGAGAGGGAGGTATGAGCAGTTCTTC. This chain joins TRBV2 and TRBJ2-1; D might be TRBD2 (6 bases). This CDR3 spans 14 amino acids. The V gene's germline CDR1 is SNHLY and CDR2 FYNNEI. Trimming cost V 7 bases and J 8 bases, with 18 bases left between them.

The rearrangement joins TRBV10-1 to TRBJ1-5, with D tentatively TRBD1 (6 bases). Germline CDR1 WNHNN, CDR2 SYGVQD (reference sequence). V was clipped by 3 bases and J by 7 bases, with 10 bases between them. There are 13 residues in the CDR3. CDR3 amino acids: CASSEGGEQPQHF. The CDR3 nucleotides read TGCGCCAGCAGTGAAGGGGGTGAGCAGCCCCAGCATTTT.

V and J are TRBV18 and TRBJ1-3, with D tentatively TRBD1 (5 bases). From germline, CDR1 is KGHSH and CDR2 LQKENI. The V and J ends lost 2 bases and 0 bases respectively, with 14 bases between them. This CDR3 has 17 residues. CDR3 bases: TGTGCCAGCTCACCATTCTCAGGGAAGAGCTCTGGAAACACCATATATTTT. This sequence encodes CASSPFSGKSSGNTIYF.